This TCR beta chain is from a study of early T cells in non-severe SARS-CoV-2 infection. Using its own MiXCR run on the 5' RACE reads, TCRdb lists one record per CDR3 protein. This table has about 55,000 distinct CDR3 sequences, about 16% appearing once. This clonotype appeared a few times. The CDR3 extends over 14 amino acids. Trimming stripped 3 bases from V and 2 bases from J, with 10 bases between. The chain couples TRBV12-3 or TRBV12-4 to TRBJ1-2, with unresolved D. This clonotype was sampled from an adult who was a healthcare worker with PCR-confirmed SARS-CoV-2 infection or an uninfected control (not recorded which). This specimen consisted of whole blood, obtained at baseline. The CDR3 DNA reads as TGTGCCAGCAGTTTTCAGCCGCAAAACTATGGCTACACCTTC. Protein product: CASSFQPQNYGYTF.